These 6 T cell receptor beta chains came from one sample sequenced in a study of cytomegalovirus exposure and HLA in healthy donors (dated by TCRdb to 2016 to 2017). The protocol used for the library was the immunoSEQ multiplex PCR assay. In TCRdb, the immuneACCESS table is reduced to in-frame sequences with V and J assigned. These tables do not hold every clone; where another copy was compared, an unresolved V gene accounts for under half, and the others remain unexplained. The sample table contains some 180,000 clones; only one count was recorded for around 86% of them. About 7.7% of the sample belongs to the ten largest clones. The sample was PBMCs. The receptors shown here come from a man aged 30 to 45 in good health and CMV-seropositive.

V and J are TRBV25-1 and TRBJ2-7, with 12 bases that match TRBD1. From germline, CDR1 is MGHDK and CDR2 SYGVNS. CDR3 length: 15 residues. J lost 4 bases, V lost 3 bases, and 4 bases had no gene match. For the CDR3, the DNA is TGTGCCAGCAGTGACCCGGGACAGGGGGCGTACGAGCAGTACTTC. As protein: CASSDPGQGAYEQYF.

The V call is TRBV29-1, the J call TRBJ1-2; possible D gene TRBD1, 5 bases. Germline V gene sequence: CDR1 SQVTM, CDR2 ANQGSEA. V lost 4 bases and J lost 2, with 23 bases in between. The CDR3 has 17 residues. In DNA, the CDR3 is TGCAGCGTTGCGGACGGGCGGGGGTTCCCGTCGAACTATGGCTACACCTTC. It translates to CSVADGRGFPSNYGYTF. The variable domain in full, with the rest retrieved from reference TRBV29-1 and TRBJ1-2, is SAVISQKPSRDICQRGTSLTIQCQVDSQVTMMFWYRQQPGQSLTLIATANQGSEATYESGFVIDKFPISRPNLTFSTLTVSNMSPEDSSIYLCSVADGRGFPSNYGYTFGSGTRLTVV.

The chain carries TRBV20-1 and TRBJ1-1; weak D call: TRBD1 (5 bases). The V and J ends lost 3 bases and 5 bases respectively, with 7 bases between them. Germline-derived CDR1 and CDR2 are DFQATT and SNEGSKA (reference sequence). The CDR3 consists of 11 residues. The DNA for the CDR3 is TGCAGTGCTAGGGGGGTAACTGAAGCTTTCTTT. This translates into CSARGVTEAFF.

V usage is TRBV5-1 and J usage is TRBJ2-1; 8 positions match TRBD1. The J segment lost 8 bases and the V segment lost 0 bases, leaving 4 bases of the junction unmatched. The CDR3 runs to 14 residues. Looked up from germline, CDR1 is SGHRS and CDR2 is YFSETQ. This CDR3 reads CASSLDQGADEQFF. Here the CDR3 DNA reads TGCGCCAGCAGCTTGGATCAGGGGGCGGATGAGCAGTTCTTC.

The J gene is TRBJ2-1, the V gene TRBV2, with 9 positions matching TRBD2. The germline gives CDR1 SNHLY, CDR2 FYNNEI. V lost 6 bases to trimming and J lost 4 bases; unmatched junction nucleotides: 7. The CDR3 consists of 15 residues. The CDR3 loop is CASSQLAGAYNEQFF. For the CDR3, the DNA is TGTGCCAGCAGCCAACTAGCGGGCGCGTACAATGAGCAGTTCTTC. Full variable domain (missing parts from reference TRBV2 and TRBJ2-1): EPEVTQTPSHQVTQMGQEVILRCVPISNHLYFYWYRQILGQKVEFLVSFYNNEISEKSEIFDDQFSVERPDGSNFTLKIRSTKLEDSAMYFCASSQLAGAYNEQFFGPGTRLTVL.

The chain combines TRBV27 with TRBJ1-1; the D is unclear. Germline CDR1 reads MNHEY; CDR2 reads SMNVEV (reference sequence). Trimming shortened V by 3 bases and J by 0 bases, and 8 bases separated the two germline ends. There are 14 residues in the CDR3. The CDR3 region is CASSFGQMNTEAFF. The CDR3 nucleotides are TGTGCCAGCAGTTTTGGCCAGATGAACACTGAAGCTTTCTTT.